The 8 T cell receptor beta chains given below trace back to one sample, sequenced in a study of blood T cell repertoires in COVID-19. Sequenced by immunoSEQ multiplex PCR; TCRdb stores in-frame clones only, minus some. Counted here are approximately 200,000 clones, around 83% occurring once; the ten biggest clones make up about 1.3%. Sample: PBMCs or T cells enriched from blood (not recorded which). All receptors derive from a woman aged 40 to 50 with acute COVID-19.

The V call is TRBV7-9, the J call TRBJ2-5; D unclear. The CDR3 loop spans 12 amino acids. The V end was cut by 1 base, the J end by 5 bases, with 5 bases between. In germline, CDR1 is SEHNR, CDR2 FQNEAQ (reference sequence). The CDR3 bases are TGTGCCAGCAGCTTAGGAGTGGAGACCCAGTACTTC. It translates to CASSLGVETQYF.

This clone was recorded only once. The CDR3 region is CASSSTSRESNSPLHF. CDR3 bases: TGTGCCAGCAGTTCCACCTCCCGGGAGAGTAATTCACCCCTCCACTTT. The chain employs TRBV28 and TRBJ1-6; no firm D call. With 4 bases removed from V and 6 bases from J, the gap between germline ends came to 16 bases. Germline assignment: CDR1 MDHEN and CDR2 SYDVKM. This CDR3 spans 16 amino acids.

This clone was recorded once. V usage is TRBV5-6 and J usage is TRBJ1-5, with D possibly being TRBD1 (6 bases). This CDR3 is built from 14 residues. Trimming removed 3 bases at V and 3 bases at J, with 10 bases between. The germline V gene encodes CDR1 SGHDT and CDR2 YYEEEE. The CDR3 region has the DNA TGTGCCAGCAGCTCCACAGGGTTCAATCAGCCCCAGCATTTT. Its translation is CASSSTGFNQPQHF.

V gene TRBV6-5 combines with J gene TRBJ2-7, with D perhaps matching TRBD1 (5 bases). In germline, CDR1 is MNHEY, CDR2 SVGAGI. The CDR3 has 12 residues. Between the trimmed V and J ends, which lost 7 bases and 1 base, there was a span of 8 bases. CDR3 sequence reads: CASTQGSYEQYF. The CDR3 region has the DNA TGTGCCAGCACCCAGGGTTCCTACGAGCAGTACTTC.

This sequence joins TRBV7-2 and TRBJ2-7; no clear D gene. V was shortened by 1 base and J by 2 bases, with 12 bases between the two germline ends. In germline, CDR1 is SGHTA, CDR2 FQGNSA. This CDR3 region has 15 residues. CDR3 region: CASSLGSQAPYEQYF. CDR3 coding DNA: TGTGCCAGCAGCTTAGGCAGCCAGGCCCCCTACGAGCAGTACTTC.

This chain connects TRBV10-1 to TRBJ2-7; 8 bases match TRBD1. CDR1 and CDR2 from the germline V gene are WNHNN and SYGVQD (reference sequence). Losses at the gene ends were 10 bases for V and 4 bases for J; bases not matched to a gene: 9. The CDR3 has 13 amino acids. CDR3 nucleotide sequence: TGCGCCACCAACACACGACAGGGGTACGAGCAGTACTTC. This sequence encodes CATNTRQGYEQYF.

In this sample, this clone turned up once. The chain is built from TRBV4-3 and TRBJ1-1; TRBD1 matches 7 bases. V was pared by 1 base and J by 2 bases, with 10 bases of the junction left unmatched. Germline loops: CDR1 LGHNA, CDR2 YSLEER. The CDR3 loop spans 17 amino acids. Here the CDR3 reads CASSQGGLGQQNTEAFF. The CDR3 coding sequence is TGCGCCAGCAGCCAAGGAGGGTTGGGACAGCAAAACACTGAAGCTTTCTTT.

The chain has TRBV9 and TRBJ1-3, with D maybe TRBD1 (5 bases). The CDR3 totals 17 residues. Germline-derived CDR1 and CDR2 are SGDLS and YYNGEE. V was trimmed by 3 bases and J by 7 bases, leaving 23 bases between them. CDR3 region: CASSGDQFVQDTNTIYF. As DNA, the CDR3 is TGTGCCAGCAGCGGAGACCAGTTTGTACAGGACACCAACACCATATATTTT.